A selection of T cell receptor beta chains follows, all from one sample in a study of blood T cell repertoires in COVID-19. The assay was immunoSEQ multiplex PCR, and TCRdb's table has in-frame clones only and misses some. The sample lists 490,000 or so clones; 70% to 90% were seen once. The specimen was PBMCs or T cells enriched from blood (not recorded which). All receptors derive from a woman between 40 and 55 years old who had recovered from COVID-19. CDR3s include the opening cysteine and the closing phenylalanine or tryptophan. Each record gives: D gene, clone size, J gene, V gene, CDR3 DNA, CDR3 protein. D genes are given only for firm matches. Not every row has a clone size; where given, it reads once, few, many or a size class.

d_gene: TRBD2; abundance: .; j_gene: TRBJ2-3; v_gene: TRBV7-2; CDR3nt: TGTGCCAGCAGCTTAGGTAGCGGGAGAACAGATACGCAGTATTTT; CDR3aa: CASSLGSGRTDTQYF
d_gene: TRBD1; abundance: .; j_gene: TRBJ1-6; v_gene: TRBV18; CDR3nt: TGTGCCAGCTCACCCCCGGGACAGGGAGGTTCACCCCTCCACTTT; CDR3aa: CASSPPGQGGSPLHF
d_gene: TRBD2; abundance: .; j_gene: TRBJ2-1; v_gene: TRBV16; CDR3nt: TGTGCCAGCAGCCAGATCGGGACTAGGGGCAATGAGCAGTTCTTC; CDR3aa: CASSQIGTRGNEQFF
d_gene: .; abundance: .; j_gene: TRBJ1-2; v_gene: TRBV6-5; CDR3nt: TGTGCCAGCAGTTACTCGGAGGGCACCTATGGCTACACCTTC; CDR3aa: CASSYSEGTYGYTF
d_gene: .; abundance: .; j_gene: TRBJ2-2; v_gene: TRBV5-1; CDR3nt: TGCGCCAGCAGCTTGGAAGGACACGGAACCGGGGAGCTGTTTTTT; CDR3aa: CASSLEGHGTGELFF
d_gene: TRBD2; abundance: once; j_gene: TRBJ2-1; v_gene: TRBV6-5; CDR3nt: TGTGCCAGCACTAGCGGGATTGAGCAGTTCTTC; CDR3aa: CASTSGIEQFF
d_gene: .; abundance: .; j_gene: TRBJ2-3; v_gene: TRBV19; CDR3nt: TGTGCCAGTAGTATAGATCACAGCCCTAGCACAGATACGCAGTATTTT; CDR3aa: CASSIDHSPSTDTQYF
d_gene: TRBD2; abundance: .; j_gene: TRBJ2-1; v_gene: TRBV29-1; CDR3nt: TGCAGCGCTGGGCCCCAGGTAGCGGGAGGGCCGTACAGTGAGCAGTTCTTC; CDR3aa: CSAGPQVAGGPYSEQFF
d_gene: TRBD2; abundance: .; j_gene: TRBJ2-4; v_gene: TRBV7-2; CDR3nt: TGTGCCAGCAGCTTAGCGGAAAAGGGACTAGCGGGAGGGCTGAAAAACATTCAGTACTTC; CDR3aa: CASSLAEKGLAGGLKNIQYF
d_gene: .; abundance: .; j_gene: TRBJ2-3; v_gene: TRBV4-2; CDR3nt: TGTGCCAGCAGCACGGGAGCGGACACAGATACGCAGTATTTT; CDR3aa: CASSTGADTDTQYF
d_gene: .; abundance: .; j_gene: TRBJ1-2; v_gene: TRBV10-1; CDR3nt: TGCGCCAGCAGGCTTTTGAGGGCGCAAAGCTATGGCTACACCTTC; CDR3aa: CASRLLRAQSYGYTF
d_gene: .; abundance: .; j_gene: TRBJ1-2; v_gene: TRBV12-3/TRBV12-4; CDR3nt: TGTGCCAGCAGTTTAAACAGCAACTATGGCTACACCTTC; CDR3aa: CASSLNSNYGYTF
d_gene: TRBD2; abundance: .; j_gene: TRBJ2-5; v_gene: TRBV25-1; CDR3nt: TGTGCCAGCAAGGCTAGCGGTGAGACCCAGTACTTC; CDR3aa: CASKASGETQYF
d_gene: TRBD2; abundance: .; j_gene: TRBJ2-2; v_gene: TRBV10-3; CDR3nt: TGTGCCACTCGAACGGGAGGTTTGTACACCGGGGAGCTGTTTTTT; CDR3aa: CATRTGGLYTGELFF
d_gene: .; abundance: .; j_gene: TRBJ1-2; v_gene: TRBV4-3; CDR3nt: TGCGCCAGCAGCCAAGTCATGGAGAACTATGGCTACACCTTC; CDR3aa: CASSQVMENYGYTF
d_gene: .; abundance: once; j_gene: TRBJ1-1; v_gene: TRBV7-2; CDR3nt: TGTGCCAGCAGCTTAGCAGTTACCCTTCGGGCTGAAGCTTTCTTT; CDR3aa: CASSLAVTLRAEAFF
d_gene: TRBD1; abundance: .; j_gene: TRBJ1-1; v_gene: TRBV18; CDR3nt: TGTGCCAGCTCACCACCCGGGACAGGCATCGAAGCTTTCTTT; CDR3aa: CASSPPGTGIEAFF